Each of the 21 T cell receptor beta chains below was sequenced from the same sample in a study of T cell clonotyping in hematopoietic cell transplantation. Using immunoSEQ multiplex PCR, the repertoire was profiled, and TCRdb retains in-frame clones only, with some absent. Here the sample spans 15,000 to 20,000 clones, approximately 77% being singletons. Time point: recipient sample about 28 days before transplant, after cytoreduction. The input for sequencing was peripheral blood mononuclear cells, taken before stem cell transplant. These receptors originate from a man between 60 and 75 years old with acute myeloid leukemia. Some clones in this sample may be carry-over from other donors' samples.

The CDR3 protein is CATSRDRGGRGEKLFF. CDR3 DNA sequence: TGTGCCACCAGCAGAGATCGTGGAGGGAGGGGAGAAAAACTGTTTTTT. The chain carries TRBV15 and TRBJ1-4, with a possible D match to TRBD1 (5 bases). CDR1 is LNHNV, CDR2 YYDKDF, per germline (reference sequence). The CDR3 is 16 amino acids. Trimming cost V 0 bases and J 8 bases, with 16 bases left between them.

The CDR3 nucleotides are TGTGCCAGCAGCTCACCGGGCACAGATACGCAGTATTTT. Amino acid sequence: CASSSPGTDTQYF. The chain carries TRBV5-6 and TRBJ2-3, with D uncertain. The CDR3 spans 13 residues. CDR1 and CDR2 (germline): SGHDT, YYEEEE. The V end lost 3 bases, the J end lost 1 base, and 6 bases lay between the germline ends. Supplemented by reference TRBV5-6 and TRBJ2-3, the full variable domain reads DAGVTQSPTHLIKTRGQQVTLRCSPKSGHDTVSWYQQALGQGPQFIFQYYEEEERQRGNFPDRFSGHQFPNYSSELNVNALLLGDSALYLCASSSPGTDTQYFGPGTRLTVL.

The CDR3 nucleotides read TGTGCCAGCAGCTTATCCGAGGGCCCGGGGGTTCCCCAGCATTTT. Translating it yields CASSLSEGPGVPQHF. This chain connects TRBV7-2 to TRBJ1-5; tentative D call: TRBD1 (5 bases). Germline lookup yields CDR1 SGHTA and CDR2 FQGNSA. The V end lost 2 bases, the J end lost 10 bases, and 18 bases lay between the germline ends. The CDR3 is 15 amino acids.

This rearrangement joins TRBV5-1 to TRBJ2-2, with D perhaps matching TRBD1 (6 bases). Germline values: CDR1 SGHRS, CDR2 YFSETQ. The CDR3 has 15 amino acids. Trimming removed 4 bases at V and 6 bases at J, with 16 bases between. CDR3 nucleotide sequence: TGCGCCAGCAGCCAAACGGACAGCCCCGCCGGGGAGCTGTTTTTT. Translated, it gives CASSQTDSPAGELFF.

This chain connects TRBV19 to TRBJ1-4, with D hard to call. There are 15 residues in the CDR3. CDR1 is LNHDA, CDR2 SQIVND, per germline (reference sequence). V lost 2 bases and J lost 0, with 7 bases in between. CDR3 loop: CASSIQLATNEKLFF. The DNA for the CDR3 is TGTGCCAGTAGTATACAGCTTGCAACTAATGAAAAACTGTTTTTT.

The chain has TRBV27 and TRBJ2-4; D is unresolved. The V and J ends lost 3 bases and 5 bases respectively, with 8 bases between them. Germline CDR1 is MNHEY and CDR2 is SMNVEV (reference sequence). This CDR3 has 13 residues. The CDR3 coding sequence is TGTGCCAGCAGTTTTTCATTTGAAAACATTCAGTACTTC. It specifies CASSFSFENIQYF.

The rearrangement links TRBV29-1 to TRBJ2-7; D call uncertain. Germline CDR1 SQVTM, CDR2 ANQGSEA. V was trimmed by 2 bases and J by 2 bases, leaving 4 bases between them. The CDR3 sequence is 11 residues long. The DNA for the CDR3 is TGCAGCGTTGAACTCACCTACGAGCAGTACTTC. It translates to CSVELTYEQYF.

V is TRBV7-2 and J is TRBJ2-2; D gene unclear. The length of the CDR3 is 12 residues. The germline V gene has CDR1 SGHTA and CDR2 FQGNSA. The V gene lost 4 bases and the J gene lost 4 bases, with 4 bases spanning the gap. CDR3 loop: CASSYRTGELFF. In DNA, the CDR3 is TGTGCCAGCAGCTATCGCACCGGGGAGCTGTTTTTT.

This chain uses TRBV7-9 with TRBJ2-5; no firm D call. Per the germline V gene, CDR1 is SEHNR and CDR2 is FQNEAQ (reference sequence). Trimming took off 1 base at V and 5 bases at J, with 5 bases between the two ends. The length of the CDR3 is 12 residues. CDR3 region: CASSLGRETQYF. CDR3 nucleotides: TGTGCCAGCAGCTTAGGCCGCGAGACCCAGTACTTC. Full variable domain (outside the CDR3, taken from reference TRBV7-9 and TRBJ2-5): DTGVSQNPRHKITKRGQNVTFRCDPISEHNRLYWYRQTLGQGPEFLTYFQNEAQLEKSRLLSDRFSAERPKGSFSTLEIQRTEQGDSAMYLCASSLGRETQYFGPGTRLLVL.

The chain is built from TRBV11-3 and TRBJ2-5; D is perhaps TRBD1 (5 bases). The germline CDR1 and CDR2 sequences are SGHNT and YENEEA. The CDR3 is 15 residues long. With 1 base removed from V and 4 bases from J, the gap between germline ends came to 13 bases. CDR3 nucleotides: TGTGCCAGCAGCTTAGGACAGATGATACCAGAGACCCAGTACTTC. Protein: CASSLGQMIPETQYF.

This clone was counted only a few times. The rearrangement links TRBV15 to TRBJ2-3; D gene ambiguous. CDR1 LNHNV and CDR2 YYDKDF come from the germline V gene (reference sequence). This CDR3 spans 15 amino acids. Trimming removed 6 bases from V and 4 bases from J, with 17 bases in between. Here the CDR3 DNA reads TGTGCCACCAGTGAGCCTCTGAGGAGTTCAGATACGCAGTATTTT. Its translation is CATSEPLRSSDTQYF.

This clone was seen once. The CDR3 reads CASSETGKRGYTF. As DNA, the CDR3 is TGTGCCAGCAGTGAAACGGGAAAAAGGGGCTACACCTTC. The chain has TRBV6-1 and TRBJ1-2; D is unclear. Trimming shortened V by 2 bases and J by 8 bases, and 12 bases separated the two germline ends. Germline V gives CDR1 MNHNS, CDR2 SASEGT. This CDR3 has 13 residues.

The chain recombines TRBV9 with TRBJ2-7, with a tentative D call TRBD1 (6 bases). The CDR3 has 15 amino acids. Trimming took 0 bases from V and 4 from J, leaving 14 bases between them. Germline V CDR1 and CDR2: SGDLS, YYNGEE. CDR3 sequence (DNA): TGTGCCAGCAGCGTAGGAGTATCAGGGGAGTACGAGCAGTACTTC. Translation: CASSVGVSGEYEQYF.

This chain joins TRBV7-6 and TRBJ2-1; TRBD2 matches at 8 bases. The CDR3 runs 16 residues. Germline V lookup: CDR1 SGHVS, CDR2 FNYEAQ. V dropped 5 bases and J dropped 0; count of bases not matched to a gene: 6. The CDR3 DNA sequence: TGTGCCAGCAGCAATTACGGGGGGGTCTCCTACAATGAGCAGTTCTTC. This gives the protein CASSNYGGVSYNEQFF. Supplemented by reference TRBV7-6 and TRBJ2-1, the full variable domain reads GAGVSQSPRYKVTKRGQDVALRCDPISGHVSLYWYRQALGQGPEFLTYFNYEAQQDKSGLPNDRFSAERPEGSISTLTIQRTEQRDSAMYRCASSNYGGVSYNEQFFGPGTRLTVL.

The chain is built from TRBV9 and TRBJ2-5; TRBD2 aligns across 9 bases. This CDR3 region has 16 residues. Losses at the gene ends were 0 bases for V and 1 base for J; bases not matched to a gene: 4. Germline assignment: CDR1 SGDLS and CDR2 YYNGEE. CDR3 nucleotide sequence: TGTGCCAGCAGCGTAGAATTAGCGGGGGCCCAAGAGACCCAGTACTTC. It codes for CASSVELAGAQETQYF.

This clone appeared a few times. This chain joins TRBV7-7 and TRBJ1-5; D is uncertain. Looked up from germline, CDR1 is SSHAT and CDR2 is FNYEAQ (reference sequence). Trimming took off 0 bases at V and 7 bases at J, with 7 bases between the two ends. The CDR3 covers 13 residues. CDR3 DNA sequence: TGTGCCAGCAGCTTAGCGCCGGGGCAGCCCCAGCATTTT. It specifies CASSLAPGQPQHF.

This clone was recorded once. The chain is built from TRBV30 and TRBJ1-1; possibly TRBD1 for D (5 bases). The germline gives CDR1 GTSNPN, CDR2 SVGIG (reference sequence). The CDR3 has 15 residues. Trimming pared 7 bases from V and 3 bases from J, leaving 21 bases between. CDR3 amino acids: CASMGERVGYTEAFF. The CDR3 DNA sequence: TGTGCCTCGATGGGGGAGAGGGTGGGGTACACTGAAGCTTTCTTT.

The chain has TRBV5-6 and TRBJ2-3; 7 bases are a match to TRBD2. V shed 2 bases and J 11 bases; nucleotides not matched to a gene: 11. The CDR3 has 14 residues. CDR1 is SGHDT, CDR2 YYEEEE, per germline. The CDR3 DNA follows: TGTGCCAGCAGCTTCGCCCTAGCGGATGGGGTGCAGTATTTT. It is translated as CASSFALADGVQYF.

CDR3 sequence (DNA): TGTGCCAGCAGCTTGGGGGCTAGCGGCTCCTACAATGAGCAGTTCTTC. It codes for CASSLGASGSYNEQFF. The chain links TRBV5-4 to TRBJ2-1; TRBD2 matches at 7 bases. V lost 0 bases to trimming and J lost 0 bases; unmatched junction nucleotides: 3. Looked up from germline, CDR1 is SGHNT and CDR2 is YYREEE (reference sequence). The CDR3 is made up of 16 amino acids.

This chain joins TRBV6-6 and TRBJ2-5; maybe TRBD1 (6 bases). The CDR3 is made up of 15 amino acids. The germline CDR1 and CDR2 sequences are MNHNY and SVGAGI (reference sequence). V was pared by 0 bases and J by 2 bases, with 10 bases between. For the CDR3, the DNA is TGTGCCAGCAGTTACTCGGGACAAGGGCAAGAGACCCAGTACTTC. Amino acids: CASSYSGQGQETQYF.

The rearrangement uses TRBV6-5 and TRBJ2-2; 8 bases agree with TRBD2. The CDR3 loop spans 16 amino acids. Germline assignment: CDR1 MNHEY and CDR2 SVGAGI. With 2 bases clipped from V and 5 bases from J, the junction kept 7 bases outside the gene matches. CDR3 sequence (DNA): TGTGCCAGCAGTTACGAGGCGGGAGGCTCTACCGGGGAGCTGTTTTTT. Protein product: CASSYEAGGSTGELFF.